The present T cell receptor (beta chain) was sequenced within a study of memory B cells and T cells in multiple sclerosis. About this clone: Its antigen remains unidentified.

Study results and caveats: Clone-set sizes differed between compartments, so shared clonotype counts needed normalization.

Sequencing used immunoSEQ multiplex PCR; TCRdb keeps in-frame clones, though not all of them. The data hold several thousand clones, with 58% observed a single time. Germline V CDR1 and CDR2: SEHNR, FQNEAQ (reference sequence). V was shortened by 5 bases and J by 3 bases, with 7 bases between the two germline ends. CDR3 length equals 13 residues. Sequences were obtained from memory (CD45RO+) CD8+ T cells from blood. This chain uses TRBV7-9 with TRBJ1-4; D remains ambiguous. The source is a human donor with multiple sclerosis. The chain's CDR3 is CASSGGPNEKLFF. CDR3 coding DNA: TGTGCCAGCAGCGGAGGCCCTAATGAAAAACTGTTTTTT.